These 26 T cell receptor beta chains were sequenced from one sample in a study of OX40 agonist ivuxolimab in advanced cancers. Profiled with immunoSEQ multiplex PCR; TCRdb holds only in-frame clones, not every one. The sample records 55,000 to 85,000 clones, roughly 92% being singletons. Source: CD4+ or CD8+ T cells sorted from blood, taken in a trial of the OX40 agonist ivuxolimab. The receptor set was obtained from an adult with an advanced solid tumor such as melanoma, head and neck, liver or kidney cancer.

The chain combines TRBV13 with TRBJ2-7; 9 positions agree with TRBD1. CDR1 and CDR2 (germline): PRHDT, FYEKMQ (reference sequence). The CDR3 runs 13 residues. Trimming at V came to 4 bases and at J to 3 bases, leaving 1 base not matched to a gene. In nucleotides, the CDR3 is TGTGCCAGCAGCTCGGGACAGGGCTACGAGCAGTACTTC. It is translated as CASSSGQGYEQYF.

This chain connects TRBV6-1 to TRBJ1-4, with TRBD1 matching over 7 bases. The junction had 8 bases not matched to a gene; V was cut back by 9 bases and J by 1 base. In germline, CDR1 is MNHNS, CDR2 SASEGT. This CDR3 comprises 15 residues. The CDR3 DNA reads as TGTGCCAGGAGGAACCGGGACAGAACTAATGAAAAACTGTTTTTT. Protein sequence: CARRNRDRTNEKLFF.

In the case of this clone: The identical CDR3 is also encoded by other nucleotide sequences in the sample. This chain uses TRBV27 with TRBJ2-7, with D possibly TRBD2 on 6 matching bases. V lost 2 bases, J lost 4 bases, and 6 bases lay in between. The CDR3 spans 12 residues. The germline V gene has CDR1 MNHEY and CDR2 SMNVEV (reference sequence). In DNA, the CDR3 is TGTGCCAGCAGTTTAGGGGGGTACGAGCAGTACTTC. Translated: CASSLGGYEQYF.

This clone came up a few times. V is TRBV5-1 and J is TRBJ1-1, with D unresolved. The CDR3 spans 15 residues. Germline-derived CDR1 and CDR2 are SGHRS and YFSETQ. The ends were cut back, 1 base at V and 6 bases at J, with 16 bases in the middle. The CDR3 nucleotides are TGCGCCAGCAGCTTGATGTCACATATTGGATCTGAAGCTTTCTTT. It codes for CASSLMSHIGSEAFF.

Comment on this clone: In the same sample, other DNA sequences code for this CDR3. The gene calls are TRBV19 and TRBJ1-1, with D hard to call. Trimming removed 3 bases from V and 0 bases from J, with 8 bases in between. Germline-derived CDR1 and CDR2 are LNHDA and SQIVND (reference sequence). The CDR3 is 14 residues long. The CDR3 DNA reads TGTGCCAGTAGTATTGGGCAGATGAACACTGAAGCTTTCTTT. Its translation is CASSIGQMNTEAFF.

The chain employs TRBV10-1 and TRBJ2-2; D is possibly TRBD2 (5 bases). The germline V gene encodes CDR1 WNHNN and CDR2 SYGVQD (reference sequence). CDR3 length: 18 amino acids. The V gene lost 5 bases and the J gene lost 1 base, with 20 bases spanning the gap. This CDR3 is CASSRRKGSAGNTGELFF. For the CDR3, the DNA is TGCGCCAGCAGTAGACGGAAAGGGTCTGCGGGGAACACCGGGGAGCTGTTTTTT.

The chain combines TRBV4-1 with TRBJ1-1, with 8 bases matching TRBD1. This CDR3 contains 14 residues. Germline lookup yields CDR1 MGHRA and CDR2 YSYEKL. Unmatched junction bases numbered 4, after V lost 4 bases and J lost 3 bases. The CDR3 is CASSRLQGDTEAFF. Here the CDR3 DNA reads TGCGCCAGCAGCCGCCTACAGGGGGACACTGAAGCTTTCTTT.

The chain recombines TRBV5-6 with TRBJ2-3, with D tentatively TRBD2 (5 bases). The V and J ends lost 1 base and 2 bases respectively, with 14 bases between them. Germline CDR1 SGHDT, CDR2 YYEEEE. The CDR3 loop spans 16 amino acids. This CDR3 is CASSLLASLFTDTQYF. The CDR3 DNA reads TGTGCCAGCAGCTTGTTAGCTAGCCTATTCACAGATACGCAGTATTTT.

Only a few counts were recorded for this clone. This rearrangement joins TRBV5-1 to TRBJ2-1; weak D call: TRBD1 (6 bases). Trimming removed 1 base from V and 10 bases from J, with 12 bases in between. Germline CDR1 and CDR2: SGHRS and YFSETQ. There are 13 residues in the CDR3. Written as DNA, the CDR3 is TGCGCCAGCAGCTTGCCAGGGGCTCGCGAGCAGTTCTTC. It translates to CASSLPGAREQFF.

The rearrangement uses TRBV4-1 and TRBJ2-7; 11 positions match TRBD2. The germline V gene has CDR1 MGHRA and CDR2 YSYEKL. This CDR3 has 18 residues. V gave up 0 bases and J gave up 4 bases; unmatched junction bases: 11. This CDR3 is CASSQDLVGVAGGYEQYF. The CDR3 DNA sequence: TGCGCCAGCAGCCAAGATCTGGTGGGAGTAGCGGGGGGGTACGAGCAGTACTTC.

This clone was seen a single time. The J gene is TRBJ2-7, the V gene TRBV5-6, with D possibly matching TRBD2 (5 bases). Trimming stripped 0 bases from V and 5 bases from J, with 9 bases between. The V gene's germline CDR1 is SGHDT and CDR2 YYEEEE. The CDR3 contains 13 residues. The CDR3 region has the DNA TGTGCCAGCAGCTTGGCGGCGGGCCACGAGCAGTACTTC. Protein sequence: CASSLAAGHEQYF.

The rearrangement links TRBV7-9 to TRBJ2-3; 9 bases match TRBD2. With V trimmed by 4 bases and J by 4 bases, 12 bases remained unmatched. This CDR3 has 17 residues. Germline CDR1 SEHNR, CDR2 FQNEAQ (reference sequence). CDR3: CASSYPPERGAPDTQYF. Here the CDR3 DNA reads TGTGCCAGCAGCTACCCCCCGGAGCGGGGGGCCCCAGATACGCAGTATTTT.

V is TRBV14 and J is TRBJ1-4; D not certain. The CDR3 runs to 15 residues. With 3 bases removed from V and 4 bases from J, the gap between germline ends came to 12 bases. CDR1 SGHDN and CDR2 FVKESK come from the germline V gene. The CDR3 nucleotides are TGTGCCAGCAGCCACTTGACAAGGCTTAATGAAAAACTGTTTTTT. It translates to CASSHLTRLNEKLFF.

The chain couples TRBV11-2 to TRBJ2-7; 7 bases agree with TRBD1. The CDR3 extends over 11 amino acids. The V gene's germline CDR1 is SGHAT and CDR2 FQNNGV. V gave up 11 bases and J gave up 3 bases; unmatched junction bases: 4. The CDR3 DNA is TGTGCCCATGGACAGGTCTACGAGCAGTACTTC. Translated: CAHGQVYEQYF.

This rearrangement joins TRBV6-5 to TRBJ1-3; D is perhaps TRBD1 (6 bases). The CDR3 length is 14 residues. Per the germline V gene, CDR1 is MNHEY and CDR2 is SVGAGI. The V gene lost 10 bases and the J gene lost 4 bases, with 17 bases spanning the gap. In DNA form, the CDR3 reads TGTGCCACTCTCAAGGGGGGGCAAGGAAACACCATATATTTT. It yields the protein CATLKGGQGNTIYF.

The CDR3 DNA reads TGTGCCAGTAGCCCTTGGACAGGAAGCTCCTACGAGCAGTACTTC. Amino acid sequence: CASSPWTGSSYEQYF. V gene TRBV19 combines with J gene TRBJ2-7; TRBD1 matches at 7 bases. CDR3 length: 15 residues. Unmatched junction bases numbered 8, after V lost 6 bases and J lost 0 bases. Germline V gene data show CDR1 as LNHDA and CDR2 as SQIVND (reference sequence).

The chain joins TRBV5-1 to TRBJ2-6, with no clear D. This CDR3 spans 14 amino acids. CDR1 is SGHRS, CDR2 YFSETQ, per germline. V shed 4 bases and J shed 0 bases, with 5 bases lying between them. The CDR3 DNA follows: TGCGCCAGCAGCCGCTTCTCTGGGGCCAACGTCCTGACTTTC. It specifies CASSRFSGANVLTF.

The sample holds one count of this clone. The chain has TRBV6-4 and TRBJ1-2; 8 bases map to TRBD1. Germline CDR1 MRHNA, CDR2 SNTAGT. V shed 10 bases and J 8 bases; nucleotides not matched to a gene: 15. This CDR3 is built from 14 residues. The CDR3 DNA reads TGTGCCAACCGCGACAGGGGCCCTCTCTGGGGCTACACCTTC. Amino acids: CANRDRGPLWGYTF.

The chain employs TRBV11-2 and TRBJ1-1; no clear D gene. The CDR3 is 17 amino acids. Per the germline V gene, CDR1 is SGHAT and CDR2 is FQNNGV. The V end was cut by 5 bases, the J end by 3 bases, with 22 bases between. CDR3 amino acids: CASSLIPEYRPDTEAFF. In DNA form, the CDR3 reads TGTGCCAGCAGCCTCATTCCGGAGTATCGCCCTGACACTGAAGCTTTCTTT.

This chain joins TRBV7-9 and TRBJ2-7, with TRBD1 matching 9 bases. The ends lost 5 bases at V and 2 bases at J; junction bases unmatched: 4. CDR3 length: 14 residues. Germline values: CDR1 SEHNR, CDR2 FQNEAQ (reference sequence). This CDR3 reads CASSPTGGAYEQYF. The CDR3 bases are TGTGCCAGCAGCCCGACAGGGGGGGCCTACGAGCAGTACTTC.

CDR3 in DNA: TGTGCCAGTAGTATAGGAAGGGGTACCAACTACGAGCAGTACTTC. Translating gives CASSIGRGTNYEQYF. The chain uses TRBV19 and TRBJ2-7; D possibly corresponds to TRBD1 (5 bases). Trimming removed 1 base from V and 3 bases from J, with 13 bases in between. There are 15 residues in the CDR3. Germline V gives CDR1 LNHDA, CDR2 SQIVND (reference sequence). The entire variable domain, with the rest obtained from reference TRBV19 and TRBJ2-7, is as follows: DGGITQSPKYLFRKEGQNVTLSCEQNLNHDAMYWYRQDPGQGLRLIYYSQIVNDFQKGDIAEGYSVSREKKESFPLTVTSAQKNPTAFYLCASSIGRGTNYEQYFGPGTRLTVT.

The chain carries TRBV27 and TRBJ1-1; perhaps TRBD1 as D (5 bases). Germline V lookup: CDR1 MNHEY, CDR2 SMNVEV (reference sequence). There are 12 residues in the CDR3. V lost 10 bases, J lost 8 bases, and 17 bases lay in between. Written as DNA, the CDR3 is TGTGCCATGGGGCGAACGGACGTCGAAGCTTTCTTT. As protein: CAMGRTDVEAFF.

The J gene is TRBJ2-3, the V gene TRBV7-2; 15 bases agree with TRBD2. The J segment lost 4 bases and the V segment lost 8 bases, leaving 13 bases of the junction unmatched. CDR3 length equals 18 residues. CDR1 is SGHTA, CDR2 FQGNSA, per germline. The CDR3 loop reads CASPRTSGGAGYADTQYF. In DNA form, the CDR3 reads TGTGCCAGCCCCCGGACTAGCGGGGGGGCAGGTTACGCAGATACGCAGTATTTT.

In this sample, this clone turned up a few times. The chain combines TRBV10-3 with TRBJ1-1; TRBD1 might be the D (5 bases). Trimming took off 3 bases at V and 5 bases at J, with 19 bases between the two ends. The germline V gene encodes CDR1 ENHRY and CDR2 SYGVKD. CDR3 length: 16 residues. The CDR3 nucleotides are TGTGCCATCAGTGACCTCGATGGGGGAGACGGGACTGAAGCTTTCTTT. It specifies CAISDLDGGDGTEAFF.

J is TRBJ1-1 and V is TRBV27, with 8 positions matching TRBD1. J lost 4 bases, V lost 4 bases, and 11 bases had no gene match. Looked up from germline, CDR1 is MNHEY and CDR2 is SMNVEV (reference sequence). The CDR3 length is 16 residues. This CDR3 reads CASSSPIGTGITEAFF. The CDR3, as DNA: TGTGCCAGCAGTTCGCCTATCGGGACAGGAATCACTGAAGCTTTCTTT.

The chain is built from TRBV12-5 and TRBJ1-5, with 7 bases that match TRBD1. The germline gives CDR1 LGHNT, CDR2 FRNRAP. V was clipped by 3 bases and J by 9 bases; unmatched bases: 14. The CDR3 extends over 16 amino acids. CDR3 residues: CASGLHQGDRRPPQHF. DNA for the CDR3: TGTGCTAGTGGTTTACACCAGGGGGACCGCAGACCGCCCCAGCATTTT.